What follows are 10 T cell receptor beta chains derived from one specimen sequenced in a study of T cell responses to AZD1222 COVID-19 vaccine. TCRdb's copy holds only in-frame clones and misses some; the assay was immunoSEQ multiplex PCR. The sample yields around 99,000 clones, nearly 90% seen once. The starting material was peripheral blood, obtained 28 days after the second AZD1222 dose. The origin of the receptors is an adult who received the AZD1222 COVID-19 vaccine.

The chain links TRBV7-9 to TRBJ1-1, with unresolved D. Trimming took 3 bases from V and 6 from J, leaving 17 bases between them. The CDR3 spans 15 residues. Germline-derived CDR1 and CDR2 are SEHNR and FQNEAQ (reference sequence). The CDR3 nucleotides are TGTGCCAGCAGCTTCGACCTCCCTGAGAGAGCTGAAGCTTTCTTT. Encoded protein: CASSFDLPERAEAFF.

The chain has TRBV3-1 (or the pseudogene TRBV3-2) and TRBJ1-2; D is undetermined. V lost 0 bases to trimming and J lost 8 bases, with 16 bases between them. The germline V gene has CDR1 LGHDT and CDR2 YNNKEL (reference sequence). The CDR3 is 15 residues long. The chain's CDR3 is CASSQDIVTEDGYTF. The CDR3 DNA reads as TGTGCCAGCAGCCAAGATATCGTGACGGAGGACGGCTACACCTTC.

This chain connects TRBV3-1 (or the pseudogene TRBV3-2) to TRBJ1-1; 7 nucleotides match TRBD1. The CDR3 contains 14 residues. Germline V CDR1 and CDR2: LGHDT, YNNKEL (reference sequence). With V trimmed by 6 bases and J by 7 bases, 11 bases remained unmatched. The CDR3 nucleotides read TGTGCCAGCAGTAGTCAGGACAGGCTAATTGAAGCTTTCTTT. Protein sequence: CASSSQDRLIEAFF.

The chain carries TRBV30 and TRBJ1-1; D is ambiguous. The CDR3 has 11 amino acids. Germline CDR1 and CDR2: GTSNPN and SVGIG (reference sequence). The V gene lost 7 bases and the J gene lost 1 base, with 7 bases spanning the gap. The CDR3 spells CAYPRNTEAFF. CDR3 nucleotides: TGTGCCTATCCGCGGAACACTGAAGCTTTCTTT.

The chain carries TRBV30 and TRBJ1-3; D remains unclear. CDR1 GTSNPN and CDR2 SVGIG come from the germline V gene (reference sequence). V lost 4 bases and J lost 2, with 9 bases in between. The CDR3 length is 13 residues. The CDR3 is CAWNDGTGNTIYF. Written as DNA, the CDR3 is TGTGCCTGGAACGACGGGACTGGAAACACCATATATTTT.

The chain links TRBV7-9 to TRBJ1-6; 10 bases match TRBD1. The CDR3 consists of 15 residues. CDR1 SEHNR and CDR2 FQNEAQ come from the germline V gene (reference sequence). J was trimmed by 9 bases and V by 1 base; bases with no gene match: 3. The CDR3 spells CASSLGTGGSSPLHF. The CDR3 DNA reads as TGTGCCAGCAGCTTAGGGACAGGGGGAAGTTCACCCCTCCACTTT. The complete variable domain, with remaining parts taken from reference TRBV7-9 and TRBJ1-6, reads DTGVSQNPRHKITKRGQNVTFRCDPISEHNRLYWYRQTLGQGPEFLTYFQNEAQLEKSRLLSDRFSAERPKGSFSTLEIQRTEQGDSAMYLCASSLGTGGSSPLHFGNGTRLTVT.

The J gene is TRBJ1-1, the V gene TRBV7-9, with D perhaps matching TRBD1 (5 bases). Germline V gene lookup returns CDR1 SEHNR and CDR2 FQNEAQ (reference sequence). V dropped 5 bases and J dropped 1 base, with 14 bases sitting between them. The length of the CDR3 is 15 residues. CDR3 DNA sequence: TGTGCCAGCAGCCCCCCAGGGAGTGGGAACACTGAAGCTTTCTTT. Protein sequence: CASSPPGSGNTEAFF.

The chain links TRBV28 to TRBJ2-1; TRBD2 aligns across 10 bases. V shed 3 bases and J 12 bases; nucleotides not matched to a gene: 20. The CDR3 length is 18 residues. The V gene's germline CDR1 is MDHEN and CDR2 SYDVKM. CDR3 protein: CASSFGPAGGPVVRGQFF. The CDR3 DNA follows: TGTGCCAGCAGTTTTGGTCCAGCGGGGGGGCCCGTCGTCCGTGGGCAGTTCTTC.

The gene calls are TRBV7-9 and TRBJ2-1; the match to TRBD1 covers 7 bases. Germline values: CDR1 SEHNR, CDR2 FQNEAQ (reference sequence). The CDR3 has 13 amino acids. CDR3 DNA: TGTGCGACGGTGGGACAGTCCTACAATGAGCAGTTCTTC. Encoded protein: CATVGQSYNEQFF.

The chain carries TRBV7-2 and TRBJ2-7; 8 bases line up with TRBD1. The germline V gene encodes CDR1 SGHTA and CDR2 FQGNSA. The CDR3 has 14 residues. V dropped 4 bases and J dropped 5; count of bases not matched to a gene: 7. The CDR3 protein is CASSSSRTGNEQYF. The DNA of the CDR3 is TGTGCCAGCAGCTCGAGTCGGACAGGGAACGAGCAGTACTTC.